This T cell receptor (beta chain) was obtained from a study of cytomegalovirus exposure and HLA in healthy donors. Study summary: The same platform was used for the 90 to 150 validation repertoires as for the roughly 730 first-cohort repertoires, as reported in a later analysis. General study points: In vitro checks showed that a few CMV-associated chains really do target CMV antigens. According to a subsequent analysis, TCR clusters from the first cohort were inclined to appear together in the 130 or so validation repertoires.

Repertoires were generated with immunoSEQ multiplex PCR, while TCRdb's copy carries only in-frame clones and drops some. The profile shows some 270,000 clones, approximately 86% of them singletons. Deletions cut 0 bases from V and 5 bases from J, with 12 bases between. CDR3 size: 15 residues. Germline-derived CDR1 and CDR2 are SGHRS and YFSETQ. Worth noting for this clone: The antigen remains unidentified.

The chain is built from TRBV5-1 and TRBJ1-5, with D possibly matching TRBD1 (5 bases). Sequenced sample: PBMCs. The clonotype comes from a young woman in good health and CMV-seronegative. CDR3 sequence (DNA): TGCGCCAGCAGCTTGGGGGTAGGGGAGGATCAGCCCCAGCATTTT. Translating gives CASSLGVGEDQPQHF. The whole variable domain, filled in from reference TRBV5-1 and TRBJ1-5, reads KAGVTQTPRYLIKTRGQQVTLSCSPISGHRSVSWYQQTPGQGLQFLFEYFSETQRNKGNFPGRFSGRQFSNSRSEMNVSTLELGDSALYLCASSLGVGEDQPQHFGDGTRLSIL.